The 21 T cell receptor beta chains reported below all come from one sample, sequenced in a study of CD8 T cells in ankylosing spondylitis. TCRdb reprocessed the 5' RACE reads via MiXCR and lists one record per CDR3 protein. The sample records about 330,000 distinct CDR3 sequences, less than 10% being singletons. Findings of the study overall: A TCR beta motif made of eight highly homologous variants seemed typical of ankylosing spondylitis blood.

These receptors lack a known antigen. The sequenced sample was blood, either unsorted or a sorted T cell fraction (not recorded which). These receptor sequences come from a male donor with ankylosing spondylitis.

The chain has TRBV12-3 or TRBV12-4 and TRBJ2-5, with 8 bases lining up with TRBD1. CDR3 size: 16 residues. J was trimmed by 4 bases and V by 2 bases; bases with no gene match: 9. CDR3 residues: CASSLWGTGYRETQYF. DNA for the CDR3: TGTGCCAGCAGTTTATGGGGGACAGGATACAGAGAGACCCAGTACTTC.

The chain couples TRBV5-1 to TRBJ1-1; unclear D gene. The germline V and J ends were trimmed by 6 bases and 1 base, with 13 bases remaining between them. The CDR3 loop spans 14 amino acids. The V gene's germline CDR1 is SGHRS and CDR2 YFSETQ. CDR3 region: CASNTVDANTEAFF. As DNA, the CDR3 is TGCGCCAGCAACACCGTTGACGCGAACACTGAAGCTTTCTTT.

The chain joins TRBV7-3 to TRBJ2-7; D possibly corresponds to TRBD2 (5 bases). Germline CDR1 SGHTA, CDR2 FQGTGA. Trimming left V 8 bases short and J 5 bases short, with 16 bases between. CDR3 size: 13 residues. DNA for the CDR3: TGTGCCAGCTCGCGGACTCTGGCCGACGAGCAGTACTTC. Protein: CASSRTLADEQYF.

This clonotype was seen more than once but under ten times. The chain recombines TRBV20-1 with TRBJ2-2, with 8 bases identical to TRBD1. Germline V gene lookup returns CDR1 DFQATT and CDR2 SNEGSKA (reference sequence). This CDR3 region has 13 residues. After removal of 6 bases from V and 5 bases from J, the junction contained 5 bases not matched to a gene. Here the CDR3 DNA reads TGCAGTGCAGACCGACAGGGGACCGGGGAGCTGTTTTTT. As protein: CSADRQGTGELFF.

This clonotype occurred many times. The chain carries TRBV9 and TRBJ2-1; D is unclear. The CDR3 runs to 13 residues. Trimming pared 1 base from V and 6 bases from J, leaving 8 bases between. The V gene's germline CDR1 is SGDLS and CDR2 YYNGEE. The CDR3 DNA reads as TGTGCCAGCAGCGTATCCAGCCTCAATGAGCAGTTCTTC. It yields the protein CASSVSSLNEQFF. Based on the CDR3 plus reference TRBV9 and TRBJ2-1, the full variable domain is DSGVTQTPKHLITATGQRVTLRCSPRSGDLSVYWYQQSLDQGLQFLIQYYNGEERAKGNILERFSAQQFPDLHSELNLSSLELGDSALYFCASSVSSLNEQFFGPGTRLTVL.

This clonotype was observed a few times. J is TRBJ2-2 and V is TRBV11-2; 8 bases match TRBD1. The CDR3 consists of 16 residues. V lost 6 bases, J lost 1 base, and 7 bases stayed unmatched. The germline gives CDR1 SGHAT, CDR2 FQNNGV. Written as DNA, the CDR3 is TGTGCCAGCAGTTATGCCGGGACAGGGAACACCGGGGAGCTGTTTTTT. The encoded protein is CASSYAGTGNTGELFF. Based on the CDR3 plus reference TRBV11-2 and TRBJ2-2, the full variable domain is EAGVAQSPRYKIIEKRQSVAFWCNPISGHATLYWYQQILGQGPKLLIQFQNNGVVDDSQLPKDRFSAERLKGVDSTLKIQPAKLEDSAVYLCASSYAGTGNTGELFFGEGSRLTVL.

This clonotype showed up just a few times. The chain carries TRBV29-1 and TRBJ2-4; D might be TRBD1 (7 bases). Trimming took 0 bases from V and 6 from J, leaving 12 bases between them. Per the germline V gene, CDR1 is SQVTM and CDR2 is ANQGSEA. The CDR3 has 14 amino acids. The chain's CDR3 is CSVEDGQGGNIQYF. Written as DNA, the CDR3 is TGCAGCGTTGAAGATGGGCAGGGGGGAAACATTCAGTACTTC.

Ten or more counts support this clonotype. This rearrangement joins TRBV5-6 to TRBJ2-1; 7 bases map to TRBD2. V was clipped by 2 bases and J by 9 bases; unmatched bases: 14. Germline loops: CDR1 SGHDT, CDR2 YYEEEE. The CDR3 spans 16 residues. The DNA of the CDR3 is TGTGCCAGCAGCTTAATCACGGGAGGCTCCACAAGTGAGCAGTTCTTC. Translating it yields CASSLITGGSTSEQFF. The full variable domain, in which reference TRBV5-6 and TRBJ2-1 provide the parts outside the CDR3, is DAGVTQSPTHLIKTRGQQVTLRCSPKSGHDTVSWYQQALGQGPQFIFQYYEEEERQRGNFPDRFSGHQFPNYSSELNVNALLLGDSALYLCASSLITGGSTSEQFFGPGTRLTVL.

This clonotype appeared many times. The V gene is TRBV5-1, the J gene TRBJ2-7, with D tentatively TRBD2 (5 bases). Germline V lookup: CDR1 SGHRS, CDR2 YFSETQ. The CDR3 covers 15 residues. V lost 0 bases and J lost 2, with 12 bases in between. The CDR3 bases are TGCGCCAGCAGCTTGGCCGGCGGGTTGACCTACGAGCAGTACTTC. Translation: CASSLAGGLTYEQYF.

This chain uses TRBV5-1 with TRBJ2-3; TRBD2 aligns across 10 bases. Trimming took 0 bases from V and 6 from J; bases not matched to a gene: 7. The CDR3 runs 16 residues. Germline CDR1 is SGHRS and CDR2 is YFSETQ. The chain's CDR3 is CASSLERPSGSDTQYF. In DNA, the CDR3 is TGCGCCAGCAGCTTGGAGCGGCCTAGCGGGAGTGATACGCAGTATTTT.

CDR3 nucleotides: TGTGCCAGCAGTAAACAGGGGTTCGGACAAGAGACCCAGTACTTC. This gives the protein CASSKQGFGQETQYF. This rearrangement joins TRBV25-1 to TRBJ2-5; TRBD1 matches 7 bases. Per the germline V gene, CDR1 is MGHDK and CDR2 is SYGVNS. Germline trimming cut 5 bases from V and 2 bases from J; bases unmatched to any gene: 8. The CDR3 has 15 amino acids.

This clonotype was seen only a few times. This sequence joins TRBV2 and TRBJ2-2; a weak D match, TRBD2 (5 bases). CDR3 length: 15 residues. With 7 bases removed from V and 3 bases from J, the gap between germline ends came to 15 bases. Looked up from germline, CDR1 is SNHLY and CDR2 is FYNNEI. CDR3 sequence: CASTPQRSDTGELFF. CDR3 bases: TGTGCCAGCACCCCCCAGCGGTCGGACACCGGGGAGCTGTTTTTT.

The chain uses TRBV27 and TRBJ1-6; tentative D call: TRBD1 (5 bases). Deletions cut 6 bases from V and 4 bases from J, with 22 bases between. This CDR3 comprises 18 residues. Germline CDR1 reads MNHEY; CDR2 reads SMNVEV (reference sequence). The CDR3 sequence: CASSLRHQGRGYNSPLHF. CDR3 sequence (DNA): TGTGCCAGCAGCCTCCGCCATCAGGGACGGGGATATAATTCACCCCTCCACTTT.

J is TRBJ1-3 and V is TRBV7-9; tentatively, D is TRBD1 (5 bases). The CDR3 loop spans 14 amino acids. Germline-derived CDR1 and CDR2 are SEHNR and FQNEAQ (reference sequence). Trimming removed 4 bases from V and 5 bases from J, with 12 bases in between. The CDR3 sequence is CASSSRGNRNTIYF. Here the CDR3 DNA reads TGTGCCAGCAGCTCGAGGGGAAATAGAAACACCATATATTTT. The variable domain in full, with the rest retrieved from reference TRBV7-9 and TRBJ1-3, is DTGVSQNPRHKITKRGQNVTFRCDPISEHNRLYWYRQTLGQGPEFLTYFQNEAQLEKSRLLSDRFSAERPKGSFSTLEIQRTEQGDSAMYLCASSSRGNRNTIYFGEGSWLTVV.

This clonotype occurred a few times. The genes are TRBV25-1 and TRBJ2-3, with a possible D match to TRBD2 (6 bases). Germline values: CDR1 MGHDK, CDR2 SYGVNS. The V gene lost 5 bases and the J gene lost 2 bases, with 20 bases spanning the gap. The CDR3 totals 17 residues. The CDR3 sequence: CASSSVLGGLFTDTQYF. In DNA form, the CDR3 reads TGTGCCAGCAGTAGTGTCCTAGGAGGGCTCTTCACAGATACGCAGTATTTT.

This clonotype occurred many times. The chain couples TRBV29-1 to TRBJ2-2; 7 bases are shared with TRBD1. The CDR3 extends over 13 amino acids. The V gene's germline CDR1 is SQVTM and CDR2 ANQGSEA. The V gene end was trimmed by 6 bases and the J gene end by 7 bases; junction bases not matched to a gene: 8. CDR3 loop: CSVSRQGFGELFF. For the CDR3, the DNA is TGCAGCGTGTCGAGACAGGGATTCGGGGAGCTGTTTTTT.

This clonotype has only a few counts. The chain is built from TRBV5-1 and TRBJ2-1; 7 nucleotides agree with TRBD1. With V trimmed by 3 bases and J by 0 bases, 9 bases remained unmatched. CDR3 length: 17 amino acids. Per germline, CDR1 SGHRS and CDR2 YFSETQ. This CDR3 reads CASSWGPTGASYNEQFF. In DNA, the CDR3 is TGCGCCAGCAGCTGGGGTCCCACAGGGGCCTCCTACAATGAGCAGTTCTTC.

This clonotype has only a few counts. CDR3 residues: CASSQERLAGPDTQYF. Here the CDR3 DNA reads TGCGCCAGCAGCCAAGAACGTCTAGCGGGACCAGATACGCAGTATTTT. The chain uses TRBV4-1 and TRBJ2-3; 9 bases are a match to TRBD2. V was pared by 0 bases and J by 4 bases, with 5 bases of the junction left unmatched. The CDR3 consists of 16 residues. Per germline, CDR1 MGHRA and CDR2 YSYEKL.

The chain couples TRBV7-2 to TRBJ2-1, with D unclear. The ends were cut back, 1 base at V and 6 bases at J, with 10 bases in the middle. The V gene's germline CDR1 is SGHTA and CDR2 FQGNSA. The CDR3 has 14 amino acids. The CDR3 DNA follows: TGTGCCAGCAGCTTAGACTCGTTGCGCAATGAGCAGTTCTTC. It codes for CASSLDSLRNEQFF.

This clonotype was observed a few times. The chain joins TRBV29-1 to TRBJ2-7, with TRBD2 matching over 9 bases. The trim removed 4 bases at V and 8 bases at J, leaving 9 bases unmatched. Germline CDR1 and CDR2: SQVTM and ANQGSEA. CDR3 size: 13 residues. Written as DNA, the CDR3 is TGCAGCGTTGGAAGGCGGGAGGGCCGGAAGCAGTACTTC. It codes for CSVGRREGRKQYF.

Only a few counts were recorded for this clonotype. The J gene is TRBJ2-3, the V gene TRBV27, with TRBD1 matching over 11 bases. The germline gives CDR1 MNHEY, CDR2 SMNVEV (reference sequence). The CDR3 spans 17 residues. With 5 bases clipped from V and 2 bases from J, the junction kept 9 bases outside the gene matches. CDR3 sequence: CASSTRTGGDLTDTQYF. CDR3 sequence (DNA): TGTGCCAGCAGTACGAGGACAGGGGGCGACCTCACAGATACGCAGTATTTT.